The entry below describes one T cell receptor (beta chain). Antigen specificity is unknown. This sample is part of a study of T cells in localized non-small cell lung cancer. Study-wide points: Out of the top 100 tumor clones, a median around 57 were seen in adjacent lung. Greater blood T cell density accompanied longer overall survival.

The CDR3 length is 16 residues. Trimming took off 1 base at V and 4 bases at J, with 13 bases between the two ends. Germline V gives CDR1 SGHVS, CDR2 FNYEAQ. Clones were sequenced by immunoSEQ multiplex PCR, and TCRdb holds only the in-frame ones, with some missing. In the table there are some 24,000 clones, more than 75% of which are singletons. Sequences were derived from peripheral blood, sampled before any cancer treatment. The rearrangement uses TRBV7-6 and TRBJ2-2; D might be TRBD1 or TRBD2, each matching 6 bases. The receptor was derived from a male donor older than 55 with stage II squamous cell lung carcinoma. This chain's CDR3 is CASSLGGGIGTGELFF. The DNA for the CDR3 is TGTGCCAGCAGCTTAGGAGGGGGGATCGGCACCGGGGAGCTGTTTTTT.